This TCR beta chain was documented in a study of OX40 agonist ivuxolimab in advanced cancers. Concerning the study at large: Ivuxolimab was a fully human IgG2 agonistic monoclonal antibody targeting the costimulatory receptor OX40 (CD134). Intravenous ivuxolimab was administered to patients every 2 weeks at six dose levels: 0.01, 0.1, 0.3, 1.5, 3 and 10 mg/kg. Of the roughly 52 dose-escalation patients, hepatocellular carcinoma was present in approximately 20, melanoma in approximately 15, renal cell carcinoma in 9 and head and neck cancer in 9. In the dose-escalation cohort, more than 75% of patients were male, and the mean age was around 60 years, with a range of 23 to 79. Prior anti-PD-1, anti-PD-L1 or anti-CTLA-4 therapy was permitted, and checkpoint inhibitors had been received by around 40% of dose-escalation patients. Partial responses occurred in three dose-escalation patients, of whom one had hepatocellular carcinoma and two had cutaneous melanoma. Peripheral TCRbeta sequencing aimed to test whether ivuxolimab altered TCR sequence diversity and caused clonal T-cell expansion. The paper reports the monotherapy dose-escalation portion (N ≈ 50 patients) of the phase I ivuxolimab trial.

The germline V gene yields MNHNS for CDR1 and SASEGT for CDR2. V is cut by 5 bases and J by 4 bases, and the space between the germline ends is 12 bases. The CDR3, from cysteine to phenylalanine, totals 14 residues. Here the CDR3 DNA is all that survives: 42 bases in frame from base 1. The trial excluded patients who had a history of autoimmune disease or were on systemic immunosuppression. Peripheral blood for TCR sequencing was drawn from every dose cohort at baseline, at cycle 4 day 1 and at cycle 7 day 1. The samples were drawn from a first-in-human, open-label, multicenter phase I dose-escalation trial of ivuxolimab. Adults with locally advanced or metastatic melanoma, renal cell, hepatocellular, or head and neck squamous cell carcinoma were enrolled in the trial. Before TCR sequencing, CD4+ and CD8+ T cells were separately sorted from peripheral blood. For sequencing of the TCRbeta CDR3 region, genomic DNA was extracted from the sorted cells. The immunoSEQ Assay was used for sequencing of TCRbeta CDR3 regions. TCRdb limited this immuneACCESS table to in-frame rearrangements with V and J called. A share of clones is missing; checked studies link under half to unresolved V genes, and the rest is unexplained. This sample is represented by some 67,000 clones; approximately 80% of them were singletons. Clones ranked in the top ten supply roughly 5% of the sample.

Concerning this clone: There is no known antigen for this receptor. Base qualities are not recorded, but no much larger clone differs from it by a single base.

Study-wide findings and limitations: At doses of 0.1 to 3.0 mg/kg, clonal expansion of both CD4+ and CD8+ T cells in blood was seen between baseline and week 6. After ivuxolimab, more expanded clones were found on average in CD8+ T cells than in CD4+ T cells. Low levels of normalized T-cell clonal expansion were also shown by some nonresponding patients. The antigen specificity of the clonally expanded peripheral T cells was not determined. In the 0.1-3.0 mg/kg groups, partial responders were among the patients with the lowest normalized peripheral clonal expansion, particularly in CD8+ T cells.

The sequence joins TRBV6-1 to TRBJ1-3, with a tentative D gene TRBD1 over 5 matching bases. The source is an adult with an advanced solid tumor such as melanoma, head and neck, liver or kidney cancer. Sequencing was performed on CD4+ or CD8+ T cells sorted from blood, taken in a trial of the OX40 agonist ivuxolimab. The bases are TGTGCCAGCAGTAGTACGGGGGAAGGAAACACCATATATTTT. Its translation is CASSSTGEGNTIYF.